Presented here are 2 T cell receptor beta chains from one specimen sequenced in a study of response to subunit inactivated influenza vaccine. TCRdb reanalysed the RT-PCR reads using MiXCR and keeps one entry per CDR3 protein. The sample shows 530,000 or so distinct CDR3 sequences, 12% to 15% of them seen only once. The sample consisted of PBMCs from blood, taken 12 days after vaccination. Every receptor here comes from a man aged 45-65 years who received an inactivated influenza vaccine.

The chain has TRBV20-1 and TRBJ2-2; D assignment may be TRBD1 or TRBD2 (5 bases each). The CDR3 loop spans 15 amino acids. V was shortened by 0 bases and J by 6 bases, with 14 bases between the two germline ends. CDR1 is DFQATT and CDR2 is SNEGSKA in the germline V gene (reference sequence). CDR3 protein: CSARDRGARSGELFF. In nucleotides, the CDR3 is TGCAGTGCTAGAGATCGAGGGGCTCGGTCCGGGGAGCTGTTTTTT.

This clonotype has a handful of counts. The genes are TRBV28 and TRBJ2-4, with 9 bases matching TRBD1. V dropped 5 bases and J dropped 6; count of bases not matched to a gene: 2. In germline, CDR1 is MDHEN, CDR2 SYDVKM. CDR3 size: 13 residues. In nucleotides, the CDR3 is TGTGCCAGCAGTCCGGACAGGGGAAACATTCAGTACTTC. This translates into CASSPDRGNIQYF.